The 21 T cell receptor beta chains below were found in one sample sequenced in a study of OX40 agonist ivuxolimab in advanced cancers. Library preparation employed the immunoSEQ multiplex PCR assay. TCRdb obtained this table from immuneACCESS and retained in-frame rearrangements with V and J assigned. These tables miss some clones; where compared with another copy, unresolved V genes account for less than half of the shortfall, and the remainder is unexplained. This sample has under 75,000 clones in its table, and roughly 91% of those were observed once. The ten top clones hold roughly 25% of the sample. The sequencing here drew on CD4+ or CD8+ T cells sorted from blood, taken in a trial of the OX40 agonist ivuxolimab. The receptors were gathered from an adult with an advanced solid tumor such as melanoma, head and neck, liver or kidney cancer.

This sequence joins TRBV28 and TRBJ2-7, with 7 positions matching TRBD1. Germline CDR1 is MDHEN and CDR2 is SYDVKM. The CDR3 spans 15 residues. The V segment lost 2 bases and the J segment 0 bases; nucleotides outside the gene matches: 4. The chain's CDR3 is CASSLPTGYSYEQYF. The DNA of the CDR3 is TGTGCCAGCAGTTTACCGACAGGGTACTCCTACGAGCAGTACTTC.

This sequence joins TRBV25-1 and TRBJ2-7, with 10 bases lining up with TRBD2. The J segment lost 7 bases and the V segment lost 5 bases, leaving 5 bases of the junction unmatched. The germline V gene has CDR1 MGHDK and CDR2 SYGVNS. This CDR3 is built from 13 residues. The CDR3 spells CASSSGRALEQYF. The CDR3 bases are TGTGCCAGCAGTAGCGGGAGGGCCTTAGAGCAGTACTTC.

For the CDR3, the DNA is TGTGCCAGCAGCTTCGTAGGGACTAGCGCAAACGAGCAGTACTTC. This codes for CASSFVGTSANEQYF. The V gene is TRBV7-9, the J gene TRBJ2-7; TRBD2 matches at 10 bases. Unmatched junction bases numbered 7, after V lost 3 bases and J lost 5 bases. Germline CDR1 is SEHNR and CDR2 is FQNEAQ (reference sequence). The CDR3 has 15 amino acids.

The chain has TRBV19 and TRBJ2-2, with D possibly TRBD2 on 6 matching bases. The germline V and J ends were trimmed by 2 bases and 6 bases, with 16 bases remaining between them. CDR1 LNHDA and CDR2 SQIVND come from the germline V gene (reference sequence). The CDR3 has 16 amino acids. Here the CDR3 DNA reads TGTGCCAGTAGTATAAGCTTGAGACTAGGCTCCGGGGAGCTGTTTTTT. It codes for CASSISLRLGSGELFF.

V usage is TRBV10-2 and J usage is TRBJ2-7; D call uncertain. V shed 3 bases and J shed 3 bases, with 9 bases lying between them. This CDR3 spans 13 amino acids. Germline CDR1 is WSHSY and CDR2 is SAAADI. The chain's CDR3 is CASSDPDFYEQYF. Written as DNA, the CDR3 is TGCGCCAGCAGTGACCCCGATTTCTACGAGCAGTACTTC.

The CDR3 is CASSFWTGGSEAFF. In DNA form, the CDR3 reads TGTGCCAGCAGCTTCTGGACAGGGGGCTCTGAAGCTTTCTTT. This rearrangement joins TRBV7-8 to TRBJ1-1; 11 bases map to TRBD1. Germline-derived CDR1 and CDR2 are SGHVS and FQNEAQ. Losses at the gene ends were 3 bases for V and 6 bases for J; bases not matched to a gene: 3. CDR3 length: 14 amino acids.

The rearrangement uses TRBV19 and TRBJ2-1, with D perhaps TRBD2 (5 bases). The germline gives CDR1 LNHDA, CDR2 SQIVND (reference sequence). The CDR3 is 14 residues long. Trimming removed 8 bases at V and 3 bases at J, with 14 bases between. DNA of the CDR3: TGTGCCAGTGGCCCCCTAAGCGGCTACAATGAGCAGTTCTTC. As protein: CASGPLSGYNEQFF.

The genes are TRBV6-1 and TRBJ2-7; 8 positions agree with TRBD2. The germline CDR1 and CDR2 sequences are MNHNS and SASEGT. The CDR3 is made up of 12 amino acids. Trimming removed 8 bases from V and 2 bases from J; junction bases left unmatched: 2. The CDR3 protein is CASPGLAYEQYF. The DNA of the CDR3 is TGTGCCAGCCCGGGACTAGCCTACGAGCAGTACTTC.

Comments on this clone: Distinct nucleotide sequences in the sample also encode this CDR3. The chain's CDR3 is CASSIGVNTEAFF. CDR3 nucleotides: TGTGCCAGTAGTATCGGAGTGAACACTGAAGCTTTCTTT. The genes are TRBV19 and TRBJ1-1, with D hard to call. Germline V gene lookup returns CDR1 LNHDA and CDR2 SQIVND (reference sequence). Trimming took 3 bases from V and 0 from J, leaving 5 bases between them. The CDR3 is 13 residues long. Full variable domain (rest looked up from reference TRBV19 and TRBJ1-1): DGGITQSPKYLFRKEGQNVTLSCEQNLNHDAMYWYRQDPGQGLRLIYYSQIVNDFQKGDIAEGYSVSREKKESFPLTVTSAQKNPTAFYLCASSIGVNTEAFFGQGTRLTVV.

In its sample, this clone was seen once. The rearrangement joins TRBV5-6 to TRBJ2-5; D not resolved. Matching the DNA end better, TRBJ2-7 makes the J call doubtful. This CDR3 is 16 amino acids long. Germline-derived CDR1 and CDR2 are SGHDT and YYEEEE. CDR3 protein: CASSLGSTSFTYEQYF. In DNA form, the CDR3 reads TGTGCCAGCAGCTTGGGGTCCACCTCATTCACCTACGAGCAGTACTTC.

The chain joins TRBV19 to TRBJ1-2, with 8 nucleotides matching TRBD1. Germline assignment: CDR1 LNHDA and CDR2 SQIVND (reference sequence). The V gene end was trimmed by 7 bases and the J gene end by 5 bases; junction bases not matched to a gene: 9. The CDR3 extends over 14 amino acids. For the CDR3, the DNA is TGTGCCAGTATACCAACCACAGGGGGGTATGGCTACACCTTC. Translating it yields CASIPTTGGYGYTF.

The chain carries TRBV7-8 and TRBJ2-3; unclear D gene. From germline, CDR1 is SGHVS and CDR2 FQNEAQ. CDR3 size: 12 residues. V was trimmed by 6 bases and J by 2 bases, leaving 6 bases between them. The DNA of the CDR3 is TGTGCCAGCAGTTCAGTCACAGATACGCAGTATTTT. Amino acids: CASSSVTDTQYF.

The CDR3 DNA reads TGTGCCAGCAGCGGGCGGGGGGAGCAGTACTTC. It yields the protein CASSGRGEQYF. This chain uses TRBV7-8 with TRBJ2-5; 8 bases agree with TRBD2. The CDR3 sequence is 11 residues long. Trimming took 5 bases from V and 11 from J; bases not matched to a gene: 4. Germline CDR1 SGHVS, CDR2 FQNEAQ.

The CDR3 sequence is CASSSWTANTGELFF. The CDR3 nucleotides read TGTGCCAGCAGCTCCTGGACAGCTAACACCGGGGAGCTGTTTTTT. The V gene is TRBV11-2, the J gene TRBJ2-2; a weak D match, TRBD1 (6 bases). The germline gives CDR1 SGHAT, CDR2 FQNNGV. The CDR3 length is 15 residues. Trimming pared 4 bases from V and 2 bases from J, leaving 11 bases between.

This chain links TRBV29-1 with TRBJ1-2; D is ambiguous. The V gene lost 3 bases and the J gene lost 8 bases, with 13 bases spanning the gap. CDR3 length equals 12 residues. Germline V gives CDR1 SQVTM, CDR2 ANQGSEA. For the CDR3, the DNA is TGCAGCGTTGATGCGGAGGCCAGAGGCTACACCTTC. It yields the protein CSVDAEARGYTF.

This chain uses TRBV29-1 with TRBJ2-1, with D possibly matching TRBD1 (7 bases). With 6 bases removed from V and 2 bases from J, the gap between germline ends came to 11 bases. The CDR3 runs 13 residues. Per germline, CDR1 SQVTM and CDR2 ANQGSEA. The CDR3 coding sequence is TGCAGCGTAGCAGGGGGGACCTACAATGAGCAGTTCTTC. Translated, it gives CSVAGGTYNEQFF.

The V and J genes are TRBV11-2 and TRBJ2-1, with 8 bases matching TRBD2. The CDR3 runs to 16 residues. Per germline, CDR1 SGHAT and CDR2 FQNNGV. V gave up 2 bases and J gave up 3 bases; unmatched junction bases: 6. Written as DNA, the CDR3 is TGTGCCAGCAGCTTAATTACGGGAGGGTTCTACAATGAGCAGTTCTTC. Amino acids: CASSLITGGFYNEQFF.

This rearrangement joins TRBV9 to TRBJ2-1; D perhaps matches TRBD2 (5 bases). CDR1 SGDLS and CDR2 YYNGEE come from the germline V gene. Trimming removed 0 bases at V and 9 bases at J, with 13 bases between. The CDR3 length is 14 residues. The CDR3 loop reads CASSVGLRAGEQFF. The CDR3, as DNA: TGTGCCAGCAGCGTAGGACTAAGGGCCGGTGAGCAGTTCTTC.

V is TRBV27 and J is TRBJ2-7; no definite D call. CDR1 MNHEY and CDR2 SMNVEV come from the germline V gene (reference sequence). CDR3 length: 13 amino acids. Trimming shortened V by 3 bases and J by 2 bases, and 8 bases separated the two germline ends. In DNA form, the CDR3 reads TGTGCCAGCAGTTTTCTCGCCCCCTACGAGCAGTACTTC. Translated, it gives CASSFLAPYEQYF.

The chain carries TRBV6-1 and TRBJ2-2; 7 bases match TRBD1. The CDR3 is 17 amino acids. The V and J ends lost 2 bases and 1 base, in that order; junction bases with no gene match: 7. CDR1 is MNHNS, CDR2 SASEGT, per germline. The CDR3 sequence: CASSELTGTENTGELFF. As DNA, the CDR3 is TGTGCCAGCAGTGAACTAACCGGGACAGAGAACACCGGGGAGCTGTTTTTT.

This sequence joins TRBV7-8 and TRBJ1-5; 7 positions match TRBD1. Looked up from germline, CDR1 is SGHVS and CDR2 is FQNEAQ. The J segment lost 0 bases and the V segment lost 5 bases, leaving 7 bases of the junction unmatched. The CDR3 runs 16 residues. CDR3 sequence: CASSPGQAYSNQPQHF. The CDR3 nucleotides are TGTGCCAGCAGCCCAGGACAGGCTTATAGCAATCAGCCCCAGCATTTT.